Described below is a single T cell receptor beta chain sequence and its context. This sample was taken from a study of blood T cell repertoires in COVID-19. Across the whole study: Some COVID-19 samples were acute and others convalescent; all came from the United States, Italy and Spain. In each case, the material was cDNA or gDNA derived from T cells, B-cell-depleted T cells, or PBMCs.

In the authors' workflow: Estimation of nucleated cell counts relied on the amplification of reference gene primers. This table comes from immunoSEQ multiplex PCR, and its TCRdb copy is limited to in-frame clones, with some not included. Clone size and V and J calls were adopted from that table, with D and trimming inferred from the DNA. The table lists more than 85,000 clones, roughly 80% of them singletons. The CDR3 is 18 residues long. J gave up 7 bases and V 0 bases, and 10 bases lay outside the gene matches. CDR1 is LNHNV and CDR2 is YYDKDF in the germline V gene (reference sequence). The receptor was derived from a woman aged 65 to 85 with acute or convalescent COVID-19. Sample: peripheral blood. The V gene is TRBV15, the J gene TRBJ2-1, with TRBD2 matching 12 bases. The chain's CDR3 is CATSRDAISSGGGNEQFF. CDR3 in DNA: TGTGCCACCAGCAGAGATGCAATCTCTAGCGGGGGGGGGAATGAGCAGTTCTTC.